The present T cell receptor (beta chain) was sequenced within a study of OX40 agonist ivuxolimab in advanced cancers. Overall study: Patients were dosed intravenously with ivuxolimab at 0.01 to 10 mg/kg every 2 weeks. Enrollees could have had prior anti-PD-1, anti-PD-L1 or anti-CTLA-4 therapy, which about 40% had received.

Sequencing used immunoSEQ multiplex PCR; TCRdb keeps in-frame clones, though not all of them. Of about 69,000 clones listed, about four fifths are singletons. As for this clone: The antigen remains undetermined.

General study results and limits: The CD4+ and CD8+ T cells in the blood had expanded clonally by week 6 at 0.1 to 3.0 mg/kg.

Germline CDR1 SQVTM, CDR2 ANQGSEA. V gave up 5 bases and J gave up 3 bases, with 7 bases separating them. The CDR3 has 11 residues. This TCR came from an adult with an advanced solid tumor such as melanoma, head and neck, liver or kidney cancer. This specimen was CD4+ or CD8+ T cells sorted from blood, taken in a trial of the OX40 agonist ivuxolimab. The J gene is TRBJ1-1, the V gene TRBV29-1; no clear D gene. CDR3 residues: CSVYGDTEAFF. The CDR3 DNA sequence: TGCAGCGTTTACGGAGACACTGAAGCTTTCTTT.